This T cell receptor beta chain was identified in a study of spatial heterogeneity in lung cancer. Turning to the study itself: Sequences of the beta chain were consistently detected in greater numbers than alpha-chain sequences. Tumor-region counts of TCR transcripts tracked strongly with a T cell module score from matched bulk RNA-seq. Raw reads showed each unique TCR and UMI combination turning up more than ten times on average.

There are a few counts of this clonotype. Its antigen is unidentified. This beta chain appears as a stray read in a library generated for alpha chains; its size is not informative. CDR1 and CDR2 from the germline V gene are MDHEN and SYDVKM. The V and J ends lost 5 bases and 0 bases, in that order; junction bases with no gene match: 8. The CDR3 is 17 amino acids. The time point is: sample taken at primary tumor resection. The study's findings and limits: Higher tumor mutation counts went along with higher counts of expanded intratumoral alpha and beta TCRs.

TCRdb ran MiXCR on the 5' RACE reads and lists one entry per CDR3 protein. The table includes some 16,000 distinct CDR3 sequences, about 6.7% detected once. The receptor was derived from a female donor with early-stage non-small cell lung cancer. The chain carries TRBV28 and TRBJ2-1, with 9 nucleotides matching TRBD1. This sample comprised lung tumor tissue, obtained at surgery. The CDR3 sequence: CASSQMTGGFSYNEQFF. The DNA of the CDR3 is TGTGCCAGCAGTCAAATGACAGGGGGGTTCTCCTACAATGAGCAGTTCTTC.